The rows below give T cell receptor beta chains drawn from one sample of a study of glioma-infiltrating T cells after dendritic cell vaccination. The assay was immunoSEQ multiplex PCR, and TCRdb's table has in-frame clones only and misses some. The table includes fewer than 100,000 clones, approximately 90% detected once. The sample was blood, taken before dendritic cell vaccination. The source of these receptors is a human donor with glioblastoma. The CDR3 runs from the conserved cysteine through the conserved F or W. The order of the fields is clone size, D gene, J gene, V gene, CDR3 length, CDR3 protein, CDR3 DNA. A D gene is named only where the DNA matches it firmly. Clone size is stated in some rows and not others, as once, few, many or a class when expanded.

- | - | TRBJ2-3 | TRBV9 | 15 | CASSARGTSTDTQYF | TGTGCCAGCAGCGCCAGGGGCACTAGCACAGATACGCAGTATTTT
once | - | TRBJ1-4 | TRBV5-1 | 14 | CASSLRRSNEKLFF | TGCGCCAGCAGCTTGCGTCGGAGTAATGAAAAACTGTTTTTT
- | - | TRBJ2-7 | TRBV28 | 12 | CASVDWAREQYF | TGTGCCAGCGTGGATTGGGCTCGCGAGCAGTACTTC
- | - | TRBJ1-5 | TRBV19 | 13 | CASSIQGYQPQHF | TGTGCCAGTAGTATACAGGGTTATCAGCCCCAGCATTTT
- | - | TRBJ2-3 | TRBV4-1 | 14 | CASSQTGSTDTQYF | TGCGCCAGCAGCCAGACGGGGAGCACAGATACGCAGTATTTT
once | TRBD1 | TRBJ2-7 | TRBV25-1 | 16 | CASSATARTGLREQYF | TGTGCCAGCAGTGCAACGGCTAGGACAGGGTTACGCGAGCAGTACTTC
- | TRBD1 | TRBJ1-1 | TRBV23-1 | 18 | CASSLYRPGQGPNTEAFF | TGCGCCAGCAGTCTTTATCGTCCGGGACAGGGGCCGAACACTGAAGCTTTCTTT
- | - | TRBJ2-6 | TRBV4-2 | 15 | CASSQEWQGANVLTF | TGTGCCAGCAGCCAAGAATGGCAGGGGGCCAACGTCCTGACTTTC
- | - | TRBJ1-1 | TRBV27 | 11 | CASSGWTEAFF | TGTGCCAGCTCAGGGTGGACTGAAGCTTTCTTT
- | TRBD1 | TRBJ1-5 | TRBV5-1 | 15 | CASSTGTGVHQPQHF | TGCGCCAGCAGCACGGGGACAGGAGTTCATCAGCCCCAGCATTTT
- | - | TRBJ1-5 | TRBV2 | 12 | CASSDRVQPQHF | TGTGCCAGCAGTGACAGGGTTCAGCCCCAGCATTTT
- | - | TRBJ1-5 | TRBV10-1 | 12 | CASIPSNPGKHF | TGCGCCAGCATCCCCTCCAACCCCGGGAAGCATTTT
- | TRBD2 | TRBJ2-1 | TRBV27 | 14 | CATKTSTQYNEQFF | TGTGCCACCAAGACTAGCACCCAATACAATGAGCAGTTCTTC
- | TRBD2 | TRBJ2-3 | TRBV19 | 15 | CASSPLTSRVDTQYF | TGTGCCAGTAGTCCGCTGACTAGCAGGGTAGATACGCAGTATTTT
- | TRBD2 | TRBJ2-7 | TRBV5-4 | 13 | CASSLLADYEQYF | TGTGCCAGCAGCTTGCTAGCGGACTACGAGCAGTACTTC
- | - | TRBJ2-3 | TRBV7-6 | 13 | CASSSGRSDTQYF | TGTGCCAGCAGTTCAGGGAGGTCGGATACGCAGTATTTT
- | TRBD1 | TRBJ1-5 | TRBV2 | 13 | CASNARGRQPQHF | TGTGCCAGCAACGCCAGGGGGCGTCAGCCCCAGCATTTT
- | TRBD2 | TRBJ2-7 | TRBV5-4 | 14 | CASSSGLAGVEQYF | TGTGCCAGCAGCTCGGGACTAGCGGGGGTAGAGCAGTACTTC
- | - | TRBJ2-7 | TRBV7-9 | 17 | CASSLGAWNRAPSEQYF | TGTGCCAGCAGCTTAGGGGCGTGGAACAGGGCCCCATCCGAGCAGTACTTC
- | - | TRBJ2-7 | TRBV6-5 | 15 | CASGTIRGSSYEQYF | TGTGCCAGCGGTACAATCAGGGGTAGCTCCTACGAGCAGTACTTC
- | TRBD1 | TRBJ1-6 | TRBV5-5 | 18 | CASSQMDRAGSYNSPLHF | TGTGCCAGCAGCCAGATGGACAGGGCAGGCTCCTATAATTCACCCCTCCACTTT
few | - | TRBJ2-7 | TRBV2 | 11 | CARTSSYEQYF | TGTGCCAGGACTAGCTCCTACGAGCAGTACTTC
- | TRBD2 | TRBJ2-1 | TRBV5-6 | 17 | CASSLAWGLAGNNEQFF | TGTGCCAGCAGCTTGGCATGGGGACTAGCGGGGAACAATGAGCAGTTCTTC
- | - | TRBJ1-4 | TRBV27 | 13 | CASSTGLGIELFF | TGTGCCAGCAGCACAGGGTTGGGAATTGAACTGTTTTTT
- | TRBD2 | TRBJ2-7 | TRBV9 | 15 | CASSAMTSGVYEQYF | TGTGCCAGCAGCGCCATGACTAGCGGTGTTTACGAGCAGTACTTC
- | TRBD1 | TRBJ1-2 | TRBV6-1 | 15 | CASSEDRGHFNGYTF | TGTGCCAGCAGTGAAGACAGGGGGCATTTTAATGGCTACACCTTC
- | TRBD2 | TRBJ2-3 | TRBV5-4 | 14 | CASSLGLAADTQYF | TGTGCCAGCAGCTTGGGACTAGCGGCAGATACGCAGTATTTT
- | TRBD2 | TRBJ2-7 | TRBV6-5 | 16 | CASSYNAGTRVYEQYF | TGTGCCAGCAGTTACAACGCTGGGACTAGAGTTTACGAGCAGTACTTC
- | TRBD2 | TRBJ2-3 | TRBV7-2 | 16 | CASSLGSGGGIDTQYF | TGTGCCAGCAGCTTAGGTAGCGGGGGGGGTATAGATACGCAGTATTTT
- | - | TRBJ2-7 | TRBV7-2 | 14 | CASSLVAVSYEQYF | TGTGCCAGCAGCTTAGTAGCGGTTTCCTACGAGCAGTACTTC
- | - | TRBJ1-6 | TRBV14 | 14 | CASSQLPGGSPLHF | TGTGCCAGCAGCCAACTCCCAGGTGGTTCACCCCTCCACTTT
- | TRBD2 | TRBJ2-7 | TRBV7-8 | 13 | CASSLDSAGEQYF | TGTGCCAGCAGCTTAGACTCAGCGGGGGAGCAGTACTTC
- | - | TRBJ2-6 | TRBV5-1 | 15 | CASSFGGTGANVLTF | TGCGCCAGCAGCTTCGGAGGGACGGGGGCCAACGTCCTGACTTTC
- | - | TRBJ1-6 | TRBV27 | 12 | CASTTGLGPLHF | TGTGCCAGCACGACAGGTCTGGGTCCCCTCCACTTT
few | - | TRBJ2-7 | TRBV28 | 14 | CASTYRESSYEQYF | TGTGCCAGCACCTACAGGGAGAGCTCCTACGAGCAGTACTTC
- | TRBD1 | TRBJ2-7 | TRBV5-1 | 17 | CASSTGQGGREDNEQYF | TGCGCCAGCAGTACGGGACAGGGGGGGCGGGAGGACAACGAGCAGTACTTC
- | - | TRBJ2-2 | TRBV9 | 20 | CASSLRTPGERASNTGELFF | TGTGCCAGCAGCCTCAGGACACCGGGGGAGCGGGCTTCGAACACCGGGGAGCTGTTTTTT
- | TRBD2 | TRBJ2-1 | TRBV13 | 15 | CASSSGLAGVSEQFF | TGTGCCAGCAGTTCCGGACTAGCGGGAGTATCTGAGCAGTTCTTC
- | - | TRBJ2-5 | TRBV6-5 | 14 | CASSFTGNKETQYF | TGTGCCAGCAGTTTTACCGGGAACAAAGAGACCCAGTACTTC
- | - | TRBJ1-2 | TRBV7-2 | 14 | CASSFGRAAYGYTF | TGTGCCAGCAGCTTTGGGAGGGCTGCCTATGGCTACACCTTC
- | - | TRBJ1-2 | TRBV18 | 14 | CASSPLDRDYGYTF | TGTGCCAGCTCACCACTCGATAGAGACTATGGCTACACCTTC
- | TRBD2 | TRBJ2-7 | TRBV7-2 | 16 | CASSSLRLAGDDEQYF | TGTGCCAGCAGCTCTCTTCGACTAGCGGGCGACGACGAGCAGTACTTC
- | - | TRBJ2-5 | TRBV9 | 17 | CASSVGLSRALGETQYF | TGTGCCAGCAGCGTAGGCTTGTCGCGGGCCCTGGGGGAGACCCAGTACTTC
- | TRBD1 | TRBJ1-1 | TRBV5-4 | 14 | CASSRDRANTEAFF | TGTGCCAGCAGCCGGGACAGGGCGAACACTGAAGCTTTCTTT
- | - | TRBJ2-7 | TRBV7-7 | 13 | CASSLDRANEQYF | TGTGCCAGCAGCTTAGACAGGGCCAACGAGCAGTACTTC
- | TRBD2 | TRBJ2-1 | TRBV28 | 16 | CASSALAGSSYNEQFF | TGTGCCAGCAGTGCACTAGCGGGGTCCTCCTACAATGAGCAGTTCTTC
- | TRBD1 | TRBJ2-6 | TRBV15 | 17 | CATSKTGAHSGANVLTF | TGTGCCACCAGCAAGACAGGGGCCCACTCTGGGGCCAACGTCCTGACTTTC
- | TRBD2 | TRBJ2-7 | TRBV7-2 | 15 | CASSWVAGGSYEQYF | TGTGCCAGCAGCTGGGTGGCGGGGGGGTCCTACGAGCAGTACTTC
- | TRBD1 | TRBJ1-2 | TRBV9 | 18 | CASSVGDRGREGDYGYTF | TGTGCCAGCAGCGTAGGAGACAGGGGGCGCGAGGGGGACTATGGCTACACCTTC
- | TRBD1 | TRBJ1-2 | TRBV4-1 | 16 | CASSQVKGAPGYGYTF | TGCGCCAGCAGCCAAGTGAAGGGGGCGCCCGGCTATGGCTACACCTTC
- | TRBD2 | TRBJ2-2 | TRBV2 | 14 | CASRSGGASGELFF | TGTGCCAGCAGGAGCGGGGGGGCCTCCGGGGAGCTGTTTTTT
- | - | TRBJ1-6 | TRBV9 | 14 | CASSVRTDNSPLHF | TGTGCCAGCAGCGTTCGGACAGATAATTCACCCCTCCACTTT
- | - | TRBJ2-3 | TRBV7-7 | 16 | CASSSTLGGSTDTQYF | TGTGCCAGCAGCTCAACTCTTGGCGGAAGCACAGATACGCAGTATTTT